The 20 T cell receptor beta chains in this list originate from one sample, sequenced in a study of blood T cell repertoires in COVID-19. The data were produced by immunoSEQ multiplex PCR, yet TCRdb's version contains in-frame clones alone and is incomplete. This table has 65,000 to 75,000 clones, around 82% appearing once. The material sequenced was peripheral blood. Receptors originate from a human donor in a cohort sampled during active COVID-19.

The rearrangement links TRBV4-2 to TRBJ2-7; 8 positions match TRBD2. CDR1 is LGHNA, CDR2 YNFKEQ, per germline. This CDR3 comprises 18 residues. With 1 base clipped from V and 3 bases from J, the junction kept 14 bases outside the gene matches. The CDR3 spells CASSQAISGGGRFYEQYF. The CDR3 DNA reads as TGTGCCAGCAGCCAAGCCATAAGCGGGGGCGGGAGGTTCTACGAGCAGTACTTC.

V usage is TRBV6-2 or TRBV6-3 and J usage is TRBJ2-5, with a tentative D call TRBD1 (6 bases). Germline V gene sequence: CDR1 MNHEY, CDR2 SVGEGT. Trimming took 4 bases from V and 4 from J, leaving 16 bases between them. The CDR3 spans 15 residues. The CDR3 sequence: CASSSTRQAAETQYF. CDR3 nucleotides: TGTGCCAGCAGTTCCACCCGACAGGCAGCAGAGACCCAGTACTTC.

The chain joins TRBV7-2 to TRBJ1-1, with no clear D. Trimming removed 1 base from V and 3 bases from J, with 9 bases in between. The CDR3 loop spans 14 amino acids. Germline V CDR1 and CDR2: SGHTA, FQGNSA. CDR3 residues: CASSLGREDTEAFF. In DNA form, the CDR3 reads TGTGCCAGCAGCTTAGGTAGGGAGGACACTGAAGCTTTCTTT.

This rearrangement joins TRBV28 to TRBJ2-1; D ambiguous. The germline V and J ends were trimmed by 3 bases and 6 bases, with 18 bases remaining between them. The CDR3 extends over 16 amino acids. CDR1 and CDR2 from the germline V gene are MDHEN and SYDVKM. Here the CDR3 DNA reads TGTGCCAGCAGTTTTCATGTAGGAGAAACGGGCAATGAGCAGTTCTTC. Its protein product is CASSFHVGETGNEQFF.

The chain has TRBV7-9 and TRBJ1-1, with D possibly TRBD1 on 5 matching bases. The germline V gene has CDR1 SEHNR and CDR2 FQNEAQ (reference sequence). CDR3 length: 15 residues. Trimming shortened V by 3 bases and J by 4 bases, and 15 bases separated the two germline ends. The CDR3, as DNA: TGTGCCAGCAGCTTTAGCGGGGACCTGGGCACTGAAGCTTTCTTT. Protein sequence: CASSFSGDLGTEAFF.

The chain recombines TRBV7-9 with TRBJ2-7, with 7 positions matching TRBD2. V lost 5 bases and J lost 3; bases outside the gene matches: 13. CDR1 and CDR2 (germline): SEHNR, FQNEAQ (reference sequence). The CDR3 consists of 16 residues. CDR3 amino acids: CASSPRVGGRYYEQYF. In DNA form, the CDR3 reads TGTGCCAGCAGCCCCCGAGTAGGCGGGAGATACTACGAGCAGTACTTC.

This clone has more than one count but fewer than ten. The identical CDR3 is also encoded by other nucleotide sequences in the sample. This chain connects TRBV18 to TRBJ1-5; 8 bases match TRBD1. In germline, CDR1 is KGHSH, CDR2 LQKENI. This CDR3 is 15 amino acids long. Unmatched junction bases numbered 4, after V lost 2 bases and J lost 4 bases. The CDR3 DNA reads as TGTGCCAGCTCACCAGACAGGGGAGGGAATCAGCCCCAGCATTTT. Amino acids: CASSPDRGGNQPQHF.

The CDR3 sequence is CASSADTLQETQYF. CDR3 DNA: TGTGCCAGCAGCGCGGACACGCTGCAAGAGACCCAGTACTTC. This chain links TRBV2 with TRBJ2-5; the D gene is possibly TRBD1 (5 bases). The CDR3 spans 14 residues. The V end lost 6 bases, the J end lost 2 bases, and 13 bases lay between the germline ends. Germline values: CDR1 SNHLY, CDR2 FYNNEI.

The V and J genes are TRBV19 and TRBJ1-1, with 8 bases fitting TRBD1. The CDR3 is 15 residues long. The germline V gene has CDR1 LNHDA and CDR2 SQIVND (reference sequence). V gave up 4 bases and J gave up 4 bases; unmatched junction bases: 8. CDR3 bases: TGTGCCAGTAGTAAAGGCAGGGGGCGGACCACTGAAGCTTTCTTT. Protein product: CASSKGRGRTTEAFF. The variable domain in full, with the rest retrieved from reference TRBV19 and TRBJ1-1, is DGGITQSPKYLFRKEGQNVTLSCEQNLNHDAMYWYRQDPGQGLRLIYYSQIVNDFQKGDIAEGYSVSREKKESFPLTVTSAQKNPTAFYLCASSKGRGRTTEAFFGQGTRLTVV.

The gene calls are TRBV21-1 and TRBJ2-3; whether TRBD2, the table's D call, matches the DNA was not checked. TRBV21-1 is a documented pseudogene. CDR3 length: 16 amino acids. CDR3 nucleotides: TGTGCCAGCAGCAAAGAGGCGGCGCGGGGCACAGATACGCAGTATTTT. It is translated as CASSKEAARGTDTQYF.

This chain uses TRBV7-2 with TRBJ1-2, with D unclear. The V gene's germline CDR1 is SGHTA and CDR2 FQGNSA. V lost 5 bases to trimming and J lost 0 bases, with 13 bases between them. The CDR3 has 15 residues. CDR3 loop: CASSPEASANYGYTF. The CDR3 DNA reads as TGTGCCAGCAGCCCGGAGGCGTCAGCTAACTATGGCTACACCTTC.

This clone was seen a few times. J is TRBJ1-6 and V is TRBV5-1; 10 bases agree with TRBD1. CDR3 length: 15 amino acids. V dropped 4 bases and J dropped 10; count of bases not matched to a gene: 8. Looked up from germline, CDR1 is SGHRS and CDR2 is YFSETQ. This CDR3 is CASSLRTGGESPLHF. In DNA, the CDR3 is TGCGCCAGCAGCCTCCGGACAGGGGGTGAATCACCCCTCCACTTT.

This clone was seen a handful of times. J is TRBJ2-5 and V is TRBV25-1; a weak D match, TRBD1 (6 bases). The germline V gene encodes CDR1 MGHDK and CDR2 SYGVNS. V lost 2 bases to trimming and J lost 7 bases, with 17 bases between them. The CDR3 extends over 15 amino acids. For the CDR3, the DNA is TGTGCCAGCAGTGAAGGGTGGGGGCAGACACGGACCCAGTACTTC. Protein: CASSEGWGQTRTQYF.

The rearrangement joins TRBV11-3 to TRBJ2-5; 7 bases are shared with TRBD2. CDR1 is SGHNT and CDR2 is YENEEA in the germline V gene. The V and J ends lost 1 base and 2 bases, in that order; junction bases with no gene match: 4. This CDR3 is built from 15 residues. CDR3 coding DNA: TGTGCCAGCAGCTTAGGCGGGAGCCTACAAGAGACCCAGTACTTC. Its translation is CASSLGGSLQETQYF. Variable domain in full (rest from reference TRBV11-3 and TRBJ2-5): EAGVVQSPRYKIIEKKQPVAFWCNPISGHNTLYWYLQNLGQGPELLIRYENEEAVDDSQLPKDRFSAERLKGVDSTLKIQPAELGDSAVYLCASSLGGSLQETQYFGPGTRLLVL.

This clone was counted between two and nine times. The J gene is TRBJ2-7, the V gene TRBV30, with 13 bases lining up with TRBD2. V lost 3 bases to trimming and J lost 7 bases; unmatched junction nucleotides: 12. Germline assignment: CDR1 GTSNPN and CDR2 SVGIG (reference sequence). The CDR3 runs 16 residues. CDR3 protein: CAWSGLAGEGFGEQYF. For the CDR3, the DNA is TGTGCCTGGAGCGGACTAGCGGGAGAGGGGTTTGGGGAGCAGTACTTC.

This sequence joins TRBV5-1 and TRBJ1-3, with D possibly being TRBD1 (5 bases). Germline V gives CDR1 SGHRS, CDR2 YFSETQ. Deletions cut 1 base from V and 0 bases from J, with 8 bases between. CDR3 size: 15 residues. CDR3 loop: CASSLQGFSGNTIYF. The CDR3 nucleotides read TGCGCCAGCAGCTTGCAGGGTTTCTCTGGAAACACCATATATTTT.

This clone was seen just once. A junction boundary mismatches the germline segment, possibly from a read error. The chain carries TRBV5-1 and TRBJ1-1, with D maybe TRBD1 (5 bases). The length of the CDR3 is 17 residues. Germline CDR1 SGHRS, CDR2 YFSETQ. The CDR3 region is CARSGGGRADLNTEAFF. Here the CDR3 DNA reads TGCGCCCGCAGCGGGGGGGGAAGGGCCGATCTTAACACTGAAGCTTTCTTT.

The gene calls are TRBV2 and TRBJ2-1; 12 bases are a match to TRBD2. The CDR3 spans 17 residues. Unmatched junction bases numbered 7, after V lost 3 bases and J lost 4 bases. The germline V gene has CDR1 SNHLY and CDR2 FYNNEI. CDR3 nucleotides: TGTGCCAGCAGTGACCCTCCGACTAGCGGGAGTTACAATGAGCAGTTCTTC. Translation gives CASSDPPTSGSYNEQFF.

The chain employs TRBV5-1 and TRBJ2-5, with D unclear. Germline V gives CDR1 SGHRS, CDR2 YFSETQ. This CDR3 comprises 13 residues. The germline V and J ends were trimmed by 6 bases and 1 base, with 10 bases remaining between them. The DNA of the CDR3 is TGCGCCAGCAACGACAAGACCCAAGAGACCCAGTACTTC. Translation gives CASNDKTQETQYF.

The chain employs TRBV3-1 (or the pseudogene TRBV3-2) and TRBJ2-1, with 8 bases lining up with TRBD2. Germline trimming cut 4 bases from V and 3 bases from J; bases unmatched to any gene: 8. This CDR3 has 16 amino acids. Germline V gives CDR1 LGHDT, CDR2 YNNKEL (reference sequence). In nucleotides, the CDR3 is TGTGCCAGCAGCCCGTTCGGTAGCGGGAACTACAATGAGCAGTTCTTC. Amino acids: CASSPFGSGNYNEQFF.